Described below is a single T cell receptor (beta chain) sequence and its context. Antigen specificity is unknown. A split of CD4+ cells into CD45RA+ naive and CD45RA-negative memory subsets was performed. Germline V gene sequence: CDR1 SGHRS, CDR2 YFSETQ. V gave up 4 bases and J gave up 0 bases, with 14 bases separating them. The CDR3 totals 16 residues. The sample is drawn from a study of shared clonotypes between healthy human individuals. Notes on the study in general: Shared clonotypes: roughly 4.5% naive CD4, about 3.5% naive CD8, 2.3% memory CD4, over 0.3% memory CD8.

Per the authors' pipeline: Junction-only immunoSEQ data arrived without quality scores, meaning filtering differed. Clones were sequenced by immunoSEQ multiplex PCR, and TCRdb holds only the in-frame ones, with some missing. The V and J calls and clone size come from that table; D and trimming were worked out from the DNA. The sample records 950,000 to 1,100,000 clones, about 80% being singletons. V usage is TRBV5-1 and J usage is TRBJ1-3; maybe TRBD1 (6 bases). The sequence was obtained from a man younger than 35 in good health. Some clones in this sample may be carry-over from other donors' samples. Sequencing was done on a sample of memory CD4+ T cells from PBMCs. Specified subset: CD45RA-negative fraction. The CDR3 sequence is CASSPRGLPSGNTIYF. As DNA, the CDR3 is TGCGCCAGCAGCCCCCGGGGGCTGCCCTCTGGAAACACCATATATTTT.